The 26 T cell receptor beta chains in this list originate from one sample, sequenced in a study of regulatory T cells in long-lasting Graves disease. HTBI primers from iRepertoire and Arm-PCR of CDR3 regions yielded the TCR beta libraries. TCRdb independently ran MiXCR on the multiplex PCR reads; one entry per CDR3 protein. The profile covers about 310,000 distinct CDR3 sequences, with 22% appearing a single time and roughly 56% taken by the ten largest. Stated time point: persistent/refractory GD, antithyroid drugs over 5 years with positive TRAb. Construction of the TCR library relied on RNA isolated from PBMCs. The material sequenced was peripheral blood mononuclear cells (PBMCs), taken when the disease was refractory, from a patient treated with antithyroid drugs. These receptors came from a female donor with Graves disease.

This clonotype was seen a few times. The genes are TRBV7-3 and TRBJ2-2, with 7 bases that match TRBD2. The V segment lost 4 bases and the J segment 3 bases; nucleotides outside the gene matches: 8. Per the germline V gene, CDR1 is SGHTA and CDR2 is FQGTGA. The CDR3 length is 16 residues. CDR3 sequence: CASSSRRGMDTGELFF. Here the CDR3 DNA reads TGTGCCAGCAGCTCCCGGCGGGGGATGGACACCGGGGAGCTGTTTTTT.

This clonotype was picked up many times. This chain connects TRBV12-3 or TRBV12-4 to TRBJ2-1; D is perhaps TRBD2 (6 bases). The CDR3 has 13 amino acids. Trimming left V 10 bases short and J 0 bases short, with 10 bases between. This chain's CDR3 is CATSGSSYNEQFF. As DNA, the CDR3 is TGTGCCACGTCCGGGAGCTCCTACAATGAGCAGTTCTTC.

The chain couples TRBV6-1 to TRBJ1-5; TRBD1 agrees at 7 bases. This CDR3 is built from 13 residues. Germline CDR1 is MNHNS and CDR2 is SASEGT. J gave up 9 bases and V 7 bases, and 9 bases lay outside the gene matches. The CDR3 loop is CASTGGQAWPQHF. The CDR3 nucleotides read TGTGCCAGCACCGGCGGACAGGCGTGGCCCCAGCATTTT.

In this sample, this clonotype turned up many times. The chain combines TRBV5-6 with TRBJ2-1, with TRBD2 matching over 13 bases. CDR1 is SGHDT and CDR2 is YYEEEE in the germline V gene. This CDR3 contains 15 residues. Losses at the gene ends were 2 bases for V and 8 bases for J; bases not matched to a gene: 4. The DNA of the CDR3 is TGTGCCAGCAGCTTTAAGACTAGCGGGAGGTATGAGCAGTTCTTC. Its translation: CASSFKTSGRYEQFF.

A remark on this clonotype: A much larger clone lies a single base off, so this may be a read error. The chain joins TRBV28 to TRBJ2-3; D is unclear. Germline CDR1 MDHEN, CDR2 SYDVKM. The CDR3 extends over 12 amino acids. The CDR3 loop is CASRFSPDTQYF. As DNA, the CDR3 is TGTGCCAGCCGTTTCTCACCAGATACGCAGTATTTT.

The genes are TRBV4-2 and TRBJ2-5, with 7 bases matching TRBD1. This CDR3 contains 13 residues. Germline V gene data show CDR1 as LGHNA and CDR2 as YNFKEQ. Trimming at V came to 2 bases and at J to 5 bases, leaving 2 bases not matched to a gene. The CDR3 DNA reads TGTGCCAGCAGCCAATTGGACAGGGAGACCCAGTACTTC. Its translation is CASSQLDRETQYF.

This clonotype was counted only a few times. The CDR3 is CASSQEKGFEQYF. As DNA, the CDR3 is TGTGCCAGCAGCCAAGAGAAGGGTTTCGAGCAGTACTTC. This sequence joins TRBV4-2 and TRBJ2-7; no clear D. This CDR3 spans 13 amino acids. Germline lookup yields CDR1 LGHNA and CDR2 YNFKEQ. V shed 0 bases and J shed 6 bases, with 9 bases lying between them.

Turning to this clonotype: Being one base from a much bigger clone, this may be a read error. V usage is TRBV2 and J usage is TRBJ2-2; 7 bases agree with TRBD1. The CDR3 contains 14 residues. The germline CDR1 and CDR2 sequences are SNHLY and FYNNEI. Germline trimming cut 9 bases from V and 3 bases from J; bases unmatched to any gene: 7. The CDR3 reads CARGDSAHTGELFF. The CDR3 DNA sequence: TGTGCCAGGGGGGACAGTGCTCACACCGGGGAGCTGTTTTTT.

The V gene is TRBV30, the J gene TRBJ2-2; the match to TRBD2 covers 7 bases. The CDR3 covers 15 residues. Germline CDR1 GTSNPN, CDR2 SVGIG (reference sequence). The ends lost 5 bases at V and 0 bases at J; junction bases unmatched: 6. CDR3 sequence: CAWSRGDANTGELFF. CDR3 nucleotide sequence: TGTGCCTGGTCCCGGGGGGACGCGAACACCGGGGAGCTGTTTTTT.

The chain has TRBV5-5 and TRBJ2-5; weak D call: TRBD1 (5 bases). Trimming removed 5 bases from V and 1 base from J, with 15 bases in between. The germline V gene has CDR1 SGHKS and CDR2 YYEKEE (reference sequence). The CDR3 is 15 residues long. CDR3 residues: CASSSAPTVQETQYF. The CDR3 DNA reads TGTGCCAGCAGTTCCGCCCCGACAGTCCAAGAGACCCAGTACTTC. The whole variable domain, filled in from reference TRBV5-5 and TRBJ2-5, reads DAGVTQSPTHLIKTRGQQVTLRCSPISGHKSVSWYQQVLGQGPQFIFQYYEKEERGRGNFPDRFSARQFPNYSSELNVNALLLGDSALYLCASSSAPTVQETQYFGPGTRLLVL.

V gene TRBV30 combines with J gene TRBJ2-2; TRBD2 is a possible D gene (7 bases). The V and J ends lost 1 base and 7 bases respectively, with 10 bases between them. Germline CDR1 reads GTSNPN; CDR2 reads SVGIG (reference sequence). The CDR3 sequence is 13 residues long. Written as DNA, the CDR3 is TGTGCCTGGAGTGGGGGGGGCATCGGGGAGCTGTTTTTT. Its translation is CAWSGGGIGELFF.

Regarding this clonotype: Relative to the germline gene, one junction end is altered; a read error may explain this. The chain is built from TRBV27 and TRBJ1-4, with D maybe TRBD1 (5 bases). This CDR3 is built from 15 residues. Germline CDR1 reads MNHEY; CDR2 reads SMNVEV (reference sequence). Written as DNA, the CDR3 is TGTGCCAGCAGGTCGGAGGGGAGCACTAGTGAAAAACTGTTTTTT. Its protein product is CASRSEGSTSEKLFF.

Many counts were recorded for this clonotype. V gene TRBV6-5 combines with J gene TRBJ1-2; D gene unclear. The CDR3 spans 18 residues. Germline lookup yields CDR1 MNHEY and CDR2 SVGAGI. With 3 bases removed from V and 0 bases from J, the gap between germline ends came to 20 bases. The CDR3: CASSYGGSRTPSNYGYTF. CDR3 in DNA: TGTGCCAGCAGTTATGGTGGCAGTCGGACTCCTTCTAACTATGGCTACACCTTC.

The chain joins TRBV30 to TRBJ2-7; D may be TRBD1 (6 bases). Trimming removed 2 bases at V and 2 bases at J, with 10 bases between. Looked up from germline, CDR1 is GTSNPN and CDR2 is SVGIG (reference sequence). The CDR3 loop spans 13 amino acids. CDR3 nucleotides: TGTGCCTGGAGTCGACAGGTTGCCTACGAGCAGTACTTC. Translated: CAWSRQVAYEQYF.

Turning to this clonotype: Possible read error: a much larger clone is one base away. V and J are TRBV10-3 and TRBJ2-2; D remains unclear. This CDR3 region has 12 residues. The V end was cut by 6 bases, the J end by 0 bases, with 2 bases between. Germline V gene sequence: CDR1 ENHRY, CDR2 SYGVKD. CDR3 residues: CAISPNTGELFF. DNA for the CDR3: TGTGCCATCAGCCCGAACACCGGGGAGCTGTTTTTT.

This clonotype was seen more than once but under ten times. The gene calls are TRBV20-1 and TRBJ2-3, with D perhaps matching TRBD1 or TRBD2 (6 bases each). The V gene lost 5 bases and the J gene lost 5 bases, with 14 bases spanning the gap. The CDR3 is 13 residues long. Germline-derived CDR1 and CDR2 are DFQATT and SNEGSKA (reference sequence). In DNA, the CDR3 is TGCAGTGCTGGACGGGGGCTCGGAGATACGCAGTATTTT. Its translation: CSAGRGLGDTQYF.

This clonotype came up a few times. The chain combines TRBV20-1 with TRBJ2-3; possibly TRBD1 for D (5 bases). Trimming removed 3 bases from V and 2 bases from J, with 12 bases in between. From germline, CDR1 is DFQATT and CDR2 SNEGSKA (reference sequence). This CDR3 has 14 residues. CDR3 sequence reads: CSAREQGYTDTQYF. Here the CDR3 DNA reads TGCAGTGCTAGGGAGCAGGGCTACACAGATACGCAGTATTTT.

This clonotype was picked up many times. The J gene is TRBJ2-7, the V gene TRBV2; the match to TRBD1 covers 9 bases. Unmatched junction bases numbered 12, after V lost 6 bases and J lost 6 bases. CDR1 is SNHLY, CDR2 FYNNEI, per germline. The CDR3 contains 15 residues. The CDR3 sequence: CASSSYRGQRFEQYF. In nucleotides, the CDR3 is TGTGCCAGCAGCTCCTACAGGGGGCAACGTTTCGAGCAGTACTTC.

The CDR3 sequence: CASSMQGAGTEAFF. CDR3 bases: TGCGCCAGCAGCATGCAGGGGGCGGGCACTGAAGCTTTCTTT. The chain couples TRBV5-1 to TRBJ1-1; TRBD1 matches 8 bases. CDR3 length: 14 residues. The J segment lost 4 bases and the V segment lost 4 bases, leaving 6 bases of the junction unmatched. Germline V CDR1 and CDR2: SGHRS, YFSETQ.

The chain has TRBV4-1 and TRBJ2-5, with D hard to call. The V end lost 0 bases, the J end lost 1 base, and 6 bases lay between the germline ends. This CDR3 is 14 amino acids long. CDR1 is MGHRA and CDR2 is YSYEKL in the germline V gene. CDR3 bases: TGCGCCAGCAGCCAAGATCTCAGCCAAGAGACCCAGTACTTC. This translates into CASSQDLSQETQYF.

The chain combines TRBV4-1 with TRBJ2-2; perhaps TRBD2 as D (6 bases). The CDR3 is 15 amino acids. The V and J ends lost 4 bases and 8 bases respectively, with 17 bases between them. Germline-derived CDR1 and CDR2 are MGHRA and YSYEKL. CDR3 DNA sequence: TGCGCCAGCAGCCTTGGTTTAGCGGCCTTGGGGGAGCTGTTTTTT. Its translation: CASSLGLAALGELFF.

This clonotype was detected many times. The chain recombines TRBV27 with TRBJ1-1, with D perhaps TRBD1 (5 bases). The ends were cut back, 7 bases at V and 5 bases at J, with 20 bases in the middle. Germline lookup yields CDR1 MNHEY and CDR2 SMNVEV (reference sequence). The CDR3 spans 15 residues. Here the CDR3 DNA reads TGTGCCAGCATCTCTCCTCGGGCTAGGGGTACTGAAGCTTTCTTT. Translating it yields CASISPRARGTEAFF.

This chain uses TRBV6-5 with TRBJ1-1; D gene uncertain. Looked up from germline, CDR1 is MNHEY and CDR2 is SVGAGI. The CDR3 is 15 amino acids. V dropped 2 bases and J dropped 2 bases, with 12 bases sitting between them. The CDR3 reads CASSYVKDGNTEAFF. The CDR3 DNA follows: TGTGCCAGCAGTTACGTCAAGGATGGCAACACTGAAGCTTTCTTT.

The chain links TRBV20-1 to TRBJ2-7; either TRBD1 or TRBD2 may fit D (6 bases each). Per the germline V gene, CDR1 is DFQATT and CDR2 is SNEGSKA (reference sequence). Trimming left V 6 bases short and J 0 bases short, with 15 bases between. The CDR3 sequence is 14 residues long. The DNA for the CDR3 is TGCAGTGCAGGGGGGTCGTTCTTCTCCTACGAGCAGTACTTC. This translates into CSAGGSFFSYEQYF.

This clonotype was seen a few times. The chain has TRBV20-1 and TRBJ2-7; TRBD1 matches 8 bases. This CDR3 comprises 13 residues. CDR1 and CDR2 from the germline V gene are DFQATT and SNEGSKA (reference sequence). Germline trimming cut 7 bases from V and 3 bases from J; bases unmatched to any gene: 8. The CDR3, as DNA: TGCAGTGTTGGGACAGGAAATCTCTACGAGCAGTACTTC. Translating gives CSVGTGNLYEQYF.

V is TRBV6-1 and J is TRBJ1-3; a possible D gene is TRBD1 (6 bases). The V and J ends lost 5 bases and 0 bases respectively, with 11 bases between them. The germline CDR1 and CDR2 sequences are MNHNS and SASEGT. CDR3 length: 15 amino acids. The CDR3 loop reads CASSRDITSGNTIYF. CDR3 in DNA: TGTGCCAGCAGTCGGGACATAACCTCTGGAAACACCATATATTTT.